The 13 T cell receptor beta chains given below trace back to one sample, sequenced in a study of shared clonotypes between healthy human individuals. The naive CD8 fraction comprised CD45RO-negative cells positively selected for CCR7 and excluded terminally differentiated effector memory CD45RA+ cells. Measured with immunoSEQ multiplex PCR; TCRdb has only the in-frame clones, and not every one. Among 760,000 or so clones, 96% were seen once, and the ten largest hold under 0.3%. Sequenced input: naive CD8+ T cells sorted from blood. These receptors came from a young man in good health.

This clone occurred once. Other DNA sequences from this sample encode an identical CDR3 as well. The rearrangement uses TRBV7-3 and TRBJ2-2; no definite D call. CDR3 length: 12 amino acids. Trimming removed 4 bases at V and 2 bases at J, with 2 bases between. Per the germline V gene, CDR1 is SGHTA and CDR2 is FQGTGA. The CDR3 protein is CASSSNTGELFF. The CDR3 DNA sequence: TGTGCCAGCAGCTCAAACACCGGGGAGCTGTTTTTT.

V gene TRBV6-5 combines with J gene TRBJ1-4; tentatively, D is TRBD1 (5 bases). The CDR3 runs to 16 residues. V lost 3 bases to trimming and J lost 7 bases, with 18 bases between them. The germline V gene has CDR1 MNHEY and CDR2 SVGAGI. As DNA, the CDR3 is TGTGCCAGCAGTTATGGGTCTAAACAGGCGGGTGAAAAACTGTTTTTT. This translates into CASSYGSKQAGEKLFF.

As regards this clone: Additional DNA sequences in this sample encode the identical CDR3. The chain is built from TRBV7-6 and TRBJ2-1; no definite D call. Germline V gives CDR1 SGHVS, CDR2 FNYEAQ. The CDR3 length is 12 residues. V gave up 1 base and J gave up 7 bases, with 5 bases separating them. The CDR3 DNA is TGTGCCAGCAGCTTAGTAGGAAATGAGCAGTTCTTC. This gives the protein CASSLVGNEQFF. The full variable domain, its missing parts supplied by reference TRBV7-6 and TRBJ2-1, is GAGVSQSPRYKVTKRGQDVALRCDPISGHVSLYWYRQALGQGPEFLTYFNYEAQQDKSGLPNDRFSAERPEGSISTLTIQRTEQRDSAMYRCASSLVGNEQFFGPGTRLTVL.

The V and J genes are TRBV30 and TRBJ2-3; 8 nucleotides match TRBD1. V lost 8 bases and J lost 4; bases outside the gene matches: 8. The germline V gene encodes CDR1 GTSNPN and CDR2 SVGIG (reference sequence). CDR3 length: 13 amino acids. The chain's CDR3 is CAGDRSGADTQYF. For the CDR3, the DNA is TGTGCCGGGGACAGGAGTGGCGCAGATACGCAGTATTTT. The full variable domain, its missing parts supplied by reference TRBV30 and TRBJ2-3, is SQTIHQWPATLVQPVGSPLSLECTVEGTSNPNLYWYRQAAGRGLQLLFYSVGIGQISSEVPQNLSASRPQDRQFILSSKKLLLSDSGFYLCAGDRSGADTQYFGPGTRLTVL.

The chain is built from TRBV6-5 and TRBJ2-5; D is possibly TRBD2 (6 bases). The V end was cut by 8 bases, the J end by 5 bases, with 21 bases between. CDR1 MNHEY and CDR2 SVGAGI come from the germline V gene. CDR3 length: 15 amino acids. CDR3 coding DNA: TGTGCCAGCCGCGGCCGGGGGAATATGTGGGAGACCCAGTACTTC. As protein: CASRGRGNMWETQYF.

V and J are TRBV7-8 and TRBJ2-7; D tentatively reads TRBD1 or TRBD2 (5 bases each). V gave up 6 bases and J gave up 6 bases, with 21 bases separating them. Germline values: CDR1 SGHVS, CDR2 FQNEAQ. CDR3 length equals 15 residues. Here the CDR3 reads CASSPGRDPRGEQYF. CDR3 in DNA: TGTGCCAGCAGTCCGGGACGGGACCCCCGCGGCGAGCAGTACTTC.

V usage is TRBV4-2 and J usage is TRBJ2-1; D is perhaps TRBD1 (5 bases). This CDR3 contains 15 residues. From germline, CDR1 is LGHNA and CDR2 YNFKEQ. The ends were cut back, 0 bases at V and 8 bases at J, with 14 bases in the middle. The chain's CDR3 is CASSQDQGFVDEQFF. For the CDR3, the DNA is TGTGCCAGCAGCCAAGACCAGGGTTTTGTCGATGAGCAGTTCTTC.

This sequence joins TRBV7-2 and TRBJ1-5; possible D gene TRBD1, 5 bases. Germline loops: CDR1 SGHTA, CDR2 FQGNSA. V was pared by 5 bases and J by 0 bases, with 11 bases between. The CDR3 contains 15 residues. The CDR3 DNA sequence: TGTGCCAGCAGCGAGGACACATATAGCAATCAGCCCCAGCATTTT. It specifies CASSEDTYSNQPQHF.

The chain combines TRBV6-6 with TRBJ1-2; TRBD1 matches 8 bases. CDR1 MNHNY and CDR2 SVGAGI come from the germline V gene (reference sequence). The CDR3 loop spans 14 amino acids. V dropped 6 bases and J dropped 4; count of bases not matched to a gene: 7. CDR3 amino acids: CASRPGTGGYGYTF. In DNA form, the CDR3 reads TGTGCCAGCAGGCCCGGGACAGGAGGCTATGGCTACACCTTC.

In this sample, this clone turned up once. The CDR3 coding sequence is TGTGCCAGCTCCCAGGGACAGGGATATTACAATGAGCAGTTCTTC. Its translation: CASSQGQGYYNEQFF. The J gene is TRBJ2-1, the V gene TRBV28; 9 nucleotides agree with TRBD1. Germline-derived CDR1 and CDR2 are MDHEN and SYDVKM. V was pared by 8 bases and J by 4 bases, with 9 bases of the junction left unmatched. The CDR3 length is 15 residues.

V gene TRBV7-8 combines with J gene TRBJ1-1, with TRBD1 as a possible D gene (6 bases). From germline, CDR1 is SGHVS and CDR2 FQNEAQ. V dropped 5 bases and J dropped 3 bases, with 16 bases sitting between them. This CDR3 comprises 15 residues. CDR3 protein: CASSPPGVSDTEAFF. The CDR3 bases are TGTGCCAGCAGCCCTCCAGGGGTCTCGGACACTGAAGCTTTCTTT.

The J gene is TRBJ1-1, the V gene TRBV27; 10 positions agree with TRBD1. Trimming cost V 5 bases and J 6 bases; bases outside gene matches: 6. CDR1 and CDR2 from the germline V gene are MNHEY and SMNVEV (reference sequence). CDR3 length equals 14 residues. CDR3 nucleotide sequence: TGTGCCAGCAGTCGAGGGACAGGGGCCTCTGAAGCTTTCTTT. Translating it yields CASSRGTGASEAFF.

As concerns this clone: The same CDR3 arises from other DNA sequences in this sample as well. The chain's CDR3 is CASSEGITSTDTQYF. The DNA of the CDR3 is TGTGCCAGCAGCGAGGGGATTACTAGCACAGATACGCAGTATTTT. The J gene is TRBJ2-3, the V gene TRBV9, with TRBD1 as a possible D gene (5 bases). V lost 3 bases and J 0 bases, leaving 11 bases between the germline ends. The germline V gene encodes CDR1 SGDLS and CDR2 YYNGEE. The CDR3 consists of 15 residues.